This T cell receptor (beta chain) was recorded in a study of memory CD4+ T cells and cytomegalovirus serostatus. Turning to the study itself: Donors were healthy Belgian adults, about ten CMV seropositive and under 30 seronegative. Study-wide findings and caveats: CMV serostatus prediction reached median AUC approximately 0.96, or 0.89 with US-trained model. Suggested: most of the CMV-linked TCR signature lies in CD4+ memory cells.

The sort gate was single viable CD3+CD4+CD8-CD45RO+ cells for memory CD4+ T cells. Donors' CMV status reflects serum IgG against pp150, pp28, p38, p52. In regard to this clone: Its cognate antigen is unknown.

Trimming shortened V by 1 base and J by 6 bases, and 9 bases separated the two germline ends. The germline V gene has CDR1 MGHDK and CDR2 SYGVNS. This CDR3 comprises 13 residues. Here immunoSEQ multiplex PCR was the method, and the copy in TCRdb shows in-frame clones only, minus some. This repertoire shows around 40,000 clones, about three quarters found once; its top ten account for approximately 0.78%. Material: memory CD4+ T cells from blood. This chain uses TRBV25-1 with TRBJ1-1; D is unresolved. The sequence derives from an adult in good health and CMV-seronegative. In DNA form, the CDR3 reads TGTGCCAGCAGTGAATCCGGGTTCTCTGAAGCTTTCTTT. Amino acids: CASSESGFSEAFF.